This TCR beta chain was sequenced for a study of graft-versus-host responses after intestinal transplantation. Study-level background: All of the recipients had induction that used anti-thymocyte globulin, then tacrolimus and steroids for approximately 3 years.

This table comes from immunoSEQ multiplex PCR, and its TCRdb copy is limited to in-frame clones, with some not included. The sample has under 90,000 clones; 90% are singletons. Whole-study results and caveats: Within the allografts of patients who had graft-donor T cell macrochimerism, graft-versus-host to host-versus-graft clonal ratios were high. Ileal or blood samples showed some GvH clones first, and such clones were also found in recipient marrow. Early declines in HvG clones that occurred post-transplant were associated with peak circulating GvH clone levels.

As concerns this clone: Its target is unknown.

The sequences come from unstimulated CD8+ T cells sorted from spleen or lymph node cells, collected before transplant. The sequence came from a human donor who was the organ donor for an intestinal transplant.

The CDR3 DNA sequence: TGTGCCAGCAGCCAAGATCAGGTACAGATCTCCTATAATTCACCCCTCCACTTT. It codes for CASSQDQVQISYNSPLHF. The V and J genes are TRBV4-2 and TRBJ1-6, with D uncertain. The germline CDR1 and CDR2 sequences are LGHNA and YNFKEQ. The CDR3 loop spans 18 amino acids. Trimming took 0 bases from V and 0 from J, leaving 12 bases between them.